This T cell receptor (beta chain) was recorded in a study of metastatic and nonmetastatic thyroid tumors. About the research overall: Repertoires from malignant and benign thyroid patients were compared across blood and tumor or nodule tissue.

This clone was counted between two and nine times. The CDR3 totals 13 residues. In germline, CDR1 is ENHRY, CDR2 SYGVKD. The germline V and J ends were trimmed by 6 bases and 0 bases, with 9 bases remaining between them. The authors' processing: A papillary thyroid cancer distant-metastasis classifier was built from CDR3 differences across clinicopathological groups. Using MiXCR, TCRdb reanalyzed the PCR reads. In this record, the V and J calls reflect TCRdb's handling and not the investigators' own analysis. The table lists over 40,000 clones, about 22% of them singletons. All patients were untreated before thyroid surgery.

The TCR sequence derives from a male donor with papillary thyroid cancer or a benign thyroid nodule (not recorded which). Some clones in this sample may be carry-over from other donors' samples. The chain couples TRBV10-3 to TRBJ2-7; D ambiguous. What was sequenced was blood. This CDR3 is CAIRSGTSYEQYF. In DNA form, the CDR3 reads TGTGCCATCAGGTCAGGTACCTCCTACGAGCAGTACTTC.